This TCR beta chain was profiled in a study of breast tumors, draining lymph nodes, adjacent tissues. Axillary draining lymph nodes of breast cancer patients supplied the node samples. The V gene lost 5 bases and the J gene lost 5 bases, with 31 bases spanning the gap. This CDR3 comprises 19 residues. From germline, CDR1 is SGHRS and CDR2 YFSETQ. Each CDR3 protein is one row after TCRdb ran MiXCR on the multiplex PCR reads. This sample has 100,000 or so distinct CDR3 sequences; 21% occur once, and the top ten carry more than 0.9%. A note on this clonotype: The antigen remains unidentified. This may come from a read error, since a much larger clone is one base off.

General observations from the study: Tumors had less TCR diversity than lymph nodes, more than nontumor tissue.

The TCR comes from a female donor with breast cancer. Some clones in this sample may be carry-over from other donors' samples. The genes are TRBV5-1 and TRBJ1-2; D is perhaps TRBD1 (5 bases). Sequenced sample: axillary lymph node tissue. The CDR3 sequence is CASRDTSPLTRSRVYGYTF. As DNA, the CDR3 is TGCGCCAGCAGGGACACATCACCGCTTACAAGGAGCAGGGTATATGGCTACACCTTC. The whole variable domain, filled in from reference TRBV5-1 and TRBJ1-2, reads KAGVTQTPRYLIKTRGQQVTLSCSPISGHRSVSWYQQTPGQGLQFLFEYFSETQRNKGNFPGRFSGRQFSNSRSEMNVSTLELGDSALYLCASRDTSPLTRSRVYGYTFGSGTRLTVV.